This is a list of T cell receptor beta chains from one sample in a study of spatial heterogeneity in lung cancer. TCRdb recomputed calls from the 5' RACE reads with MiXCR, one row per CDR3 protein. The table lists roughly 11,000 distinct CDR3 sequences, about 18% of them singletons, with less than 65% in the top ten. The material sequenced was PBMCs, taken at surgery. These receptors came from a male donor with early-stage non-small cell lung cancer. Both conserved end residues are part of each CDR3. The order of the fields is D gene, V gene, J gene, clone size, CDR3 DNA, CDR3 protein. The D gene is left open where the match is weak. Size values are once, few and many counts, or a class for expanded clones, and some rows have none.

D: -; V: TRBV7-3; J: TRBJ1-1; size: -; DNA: TGTGCCAGCAGAGCTTCTGGGGACATCATGAACACTGAAGCTTTCTTT; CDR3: CASRASGDIMNTEAFF
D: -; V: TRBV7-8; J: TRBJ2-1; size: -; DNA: TGTGCCAGCACTAGAATCGCAAGCTCCTACAATGAGCAGTTCTTC; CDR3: CASTRIASSYNEQFF
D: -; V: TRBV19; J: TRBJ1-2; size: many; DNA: TGTGCCAGTAGTATAGCCCGTGATGGCTACACCTTC; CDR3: CASSIARDGYTF
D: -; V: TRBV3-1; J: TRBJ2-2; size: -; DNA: TGTGCCAGCAGCCGCCAAACAGGGATGAACACCGGGGAGCTGTTTTTT; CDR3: CASSRQTGMNTGELFF
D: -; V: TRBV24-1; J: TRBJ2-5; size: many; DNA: TGTGCCACCAGTGATTCGGGACGGAAAGAGACCCAGTACTTC; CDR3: CATSDSGRKETQYF
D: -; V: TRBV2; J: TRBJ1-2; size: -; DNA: TGTGCCAGCAACTTGGGACTGCTCAACTATGGCTACACCTTC; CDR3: CASNLGLLNYGYTF
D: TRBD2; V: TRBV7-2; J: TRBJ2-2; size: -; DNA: TGTGCCAGCAGCTTAGAACTAGCGGGAGTATCCGGGGAGCTGTTTTTT; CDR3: CASSLELAGVSGELFF
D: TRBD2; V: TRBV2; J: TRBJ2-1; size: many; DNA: TGTGCCAGCAGGCCCTCTAGCGGAGCCTACAATGAGCAGTTCTTC; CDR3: CASRPSSGAYNEQFF
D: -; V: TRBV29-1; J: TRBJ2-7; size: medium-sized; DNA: TGCAGCGTTTCCTCGAACTCCTACGAGCAGTACTTC; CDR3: CSVSSNSYEQYF
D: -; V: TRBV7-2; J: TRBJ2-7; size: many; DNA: TGTGCCAGCAGCTTATTAGGCGACTACGAGCAGTACTTC; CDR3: CASSLLGDYEQYF
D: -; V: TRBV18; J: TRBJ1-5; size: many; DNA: TGTGCCAGCTCACCATCCACAGGGAATCGAGACAATCAGCCCCAGCATTTT; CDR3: CASSPSTGNRDNQPQHF
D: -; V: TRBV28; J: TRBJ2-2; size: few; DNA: TGTGCCAGCAGTTTATCTAGGTCGGCTCCCGGGGAGCTGTTTTTT; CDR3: CASSLSRSAPGELFF
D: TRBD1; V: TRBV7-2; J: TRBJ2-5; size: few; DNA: TGTGCCAGCACCCGGGACAGGGCGGGGACCCAGTACTTC; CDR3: CASTRDRAGTQYF
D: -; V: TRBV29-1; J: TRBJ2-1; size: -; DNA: TGCAGCGTCGTCCTCCCGGACGGACTATCCAATGAGCAGTTCTTC; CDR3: CSVVLPDGLSNEQFF
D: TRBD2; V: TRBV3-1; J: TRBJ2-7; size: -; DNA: TGTGCCAGCAGCCTTGGACTAGCGGGATTGGACGAGCAGTACTTC; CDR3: CASSLGLAGLDEQYF
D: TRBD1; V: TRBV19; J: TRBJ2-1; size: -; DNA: TGTGCCAGCGCCCGACAGGGTGTTTTGAATGAGCAGTTCTTC; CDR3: CASARQGVLNEQFF
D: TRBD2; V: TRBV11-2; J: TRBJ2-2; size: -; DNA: TGTGCCAGCACCCGATTAGCTAGCGGGGCTGGGCACACCGGGGAGCTGTTTTTT; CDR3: CASTRLASGAGHTGELFF
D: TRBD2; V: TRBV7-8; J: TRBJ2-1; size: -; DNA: TGTGCCAGCAGCCCACCGGGACTAGCGGGAGATGAGCAGTTCTTC; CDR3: CASSPPGLAGDEQFF
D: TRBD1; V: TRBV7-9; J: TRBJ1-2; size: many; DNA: TGTGCCAGCAGCTGGGGGACAGGGTTTGGCTACACCTTC; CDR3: CASSWGTGFGYTF
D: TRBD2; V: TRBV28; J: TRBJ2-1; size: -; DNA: TGTGCCAGCAGTTTAGCGGGGGAGAGGTTTACCAATGAGCAGTTCTTC; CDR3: CASSLAGERFTNEQFF
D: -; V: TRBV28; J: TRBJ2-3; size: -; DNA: TGTGCCAGCAGCCTCCTTCCCAACAGGGTTGACACAGATACGCAGTATTTT; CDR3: CASSLLPNRVDTDTQYF
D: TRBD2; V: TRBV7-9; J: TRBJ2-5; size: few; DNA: TGTGCCAGCAGCTTAGGACTAGCTCAAGAGACCCAGTACTTC; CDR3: CASSLGLAQETQYF
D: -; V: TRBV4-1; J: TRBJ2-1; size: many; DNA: TGCGCCAGCAGCCAAGACATAGGATCCTACAATGAGCAGTTCTTC; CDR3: CASSQDIGSYNEQFF
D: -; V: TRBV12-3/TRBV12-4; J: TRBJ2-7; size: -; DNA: TGTGCCAGCAGTCACCCCGGAGGGGGCTCCTACGAGCAGTACTTC; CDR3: CASSHPGGGSYEQYF
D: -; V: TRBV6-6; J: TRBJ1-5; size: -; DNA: TGTGCCAGCAGGCCCCAGACGGCAAGCAATCAGCCCCAGCATTTT; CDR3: CASRPQTASNQPQHF
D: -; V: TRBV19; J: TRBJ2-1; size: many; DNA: TGTGCCAGTAAGCTAGCCCACGGCCAGTCCTACAATGAGCAGTTCTTC; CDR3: CASKLAHGQSYNEQFF
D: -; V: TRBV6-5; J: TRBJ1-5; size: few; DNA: TGTGCCAGCTCCCAGAGTTATAGCAATCAGCCCCAGCATTTT; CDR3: CASSQSYSNQPQHF
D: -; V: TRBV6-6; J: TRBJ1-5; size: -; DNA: TGTGCCAGCAGTTACGGGGCGACCTATCCCAATCAGCCCCAGCATTTT; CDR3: CASSYGATYPNQPQHF
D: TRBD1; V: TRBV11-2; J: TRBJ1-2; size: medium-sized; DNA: TGTGCCAGCAGCTTAGTGGGACAGGGCGGGGATGGCTACACCTTC; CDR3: CASSLVGQGGDGYTF
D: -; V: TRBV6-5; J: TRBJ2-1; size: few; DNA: TGTGCCAGCAGTCCGGCCTTGGATGCGACCGACAATGAGCAGTTCTTC; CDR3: CASSPALDATDNEQFF
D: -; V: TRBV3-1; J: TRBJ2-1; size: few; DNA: TGTGCCAGCAGCCCGGGACTGGGAGGTGGTGAGCAGTTCTTC; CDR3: CASSPGLGGGEQFF
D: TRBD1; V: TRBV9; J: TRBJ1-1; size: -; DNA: TGTGCCAGCAGCGTGTCGGGACAGGGGGCGTCGAACACTGAAGCTTTCTTT; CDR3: CASSVSGQGASNTEAFF
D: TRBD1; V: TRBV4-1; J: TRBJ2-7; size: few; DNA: TGCGCCAGCAGCCAGGGACAGGGGCGGGACGAGCAGTACTTC; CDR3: CASSQGQGRDEQYF
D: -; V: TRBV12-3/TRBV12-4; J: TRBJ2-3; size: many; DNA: TGTGCCAGCAGTTTTGGAAGGGGAAATACAGATACGCAGTATTTT; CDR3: CASSFGRGNTDTQYF
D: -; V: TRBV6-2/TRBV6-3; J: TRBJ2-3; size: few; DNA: TGTGCCAGCAGTTATGGGGGGAGTGGGGCAGATACGCAGTATTTT; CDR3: CASSYGGSGADTQYF
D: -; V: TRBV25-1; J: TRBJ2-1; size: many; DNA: TGTGCCAGCAAAACCAGGGACCCAGGGAGCTCCTACAATGAGCAGTTCTTC; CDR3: CASKTRDPGSSYNEQFF
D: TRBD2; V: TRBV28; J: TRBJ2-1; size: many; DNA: TGTGCCAGCAGCGCTAGCGGGACCTACAATGAGCAGTTCTTC; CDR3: CASSASGTYNEQFF
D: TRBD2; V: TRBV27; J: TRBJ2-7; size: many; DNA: TGTGCCAGCAGCAAGCGGGAGGGCCTCTCCGAGCAGTACTTC; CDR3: CASSKREGLSEQYF
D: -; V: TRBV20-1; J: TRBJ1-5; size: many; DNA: TGCAGTGCTAGGCAGGATACGGCTCAGCCCCAGCATTTT; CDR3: CSARQDTAQPQHF
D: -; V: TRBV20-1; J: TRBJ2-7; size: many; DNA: TGCAGTGCTACTGGACAGATCGGTGGGCACGAGCAGTACTTC; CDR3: CSATGQIGGHEQYF
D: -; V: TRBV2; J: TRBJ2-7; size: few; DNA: TGTGCCAGCAGTGAAGCGCAGGGTTTC; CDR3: CASSEAQGF
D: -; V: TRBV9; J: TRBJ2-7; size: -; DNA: TGTGCCAGCAGCGTAGGCGCAGACCCCTACGAGCAGTACTTC; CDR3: CASSVGADPYEQYF
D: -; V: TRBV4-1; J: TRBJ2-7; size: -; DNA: TGCGCCAGCAGCCAGAGTTATAGCGGCTACGAGCAGTACTTC; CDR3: CASSQSYSGYEQYF
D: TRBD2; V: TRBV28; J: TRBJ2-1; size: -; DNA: TGTGCCAGCAGTAGTAGCGGGGCAAGCTCCTACAATGAGCAGTTCTTC; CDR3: CASSSSGASSYNEQFF
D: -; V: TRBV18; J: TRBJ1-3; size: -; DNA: TGTGCCAGCTCACCGGATATCACAGGAAACACCATATATTTT; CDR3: CASSPDITGNTIYF
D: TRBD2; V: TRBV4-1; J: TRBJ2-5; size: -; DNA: TGCGCCAGCAGCCAAGAGGGGGGGTTAGGAGGAGAGACCCAGTACTTC; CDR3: CASSQEGGLGGETQYF
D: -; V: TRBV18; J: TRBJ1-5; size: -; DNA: TGTGCCAGCTCACCATCAGCGAGGGTCCAGCCCCAGCATTTT; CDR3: CASSPSARVQPQHF
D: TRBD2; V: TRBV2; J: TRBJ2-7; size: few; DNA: TGTGCCAGCAGTGGGGCCGGGACTAGCGGGAGAAGCACCTGGAGACACTTC; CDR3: CASSGAGTSGRSTWRHF
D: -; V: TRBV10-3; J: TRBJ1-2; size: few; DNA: TGTGCCATCAGTGATATAACAGGGTACTATGGCTACACCTTC; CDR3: CAISDITGYYGYTF
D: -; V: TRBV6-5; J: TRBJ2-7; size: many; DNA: TGTGCCAGCAGTTACTCTACGGAAGGGTACGAGCAGTACTTC; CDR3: CASSYSTEGYEQYF
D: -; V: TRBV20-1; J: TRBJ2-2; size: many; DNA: TGCAGTGCTAGAGTCCTCAGGGACTCCGGGGAGCTGTTTTTT; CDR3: CSARVLRDSGELFF
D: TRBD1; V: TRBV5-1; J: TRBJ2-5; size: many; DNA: TGCGCCAGCAGCTCGCGGACAGGGACATTAGAGACCCAGTACTTC; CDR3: CASSSRTGTLETQYF
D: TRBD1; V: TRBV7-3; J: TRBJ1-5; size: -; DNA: TGTGCCAGCAGCCCCGGGACAGGCAATCAGCCCCAGCATTTT; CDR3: CASSPGTGNQPQHF
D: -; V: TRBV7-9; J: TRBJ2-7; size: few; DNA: TGTGCCAGCAGCTCCGACCTTTACGAGCAGTACTTC; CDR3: CASSSDLYEQYF
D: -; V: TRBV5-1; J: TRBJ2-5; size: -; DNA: TGCGCCAGCAGCTTGGCTCTTTTGGAGACCCAGTACTTC; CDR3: CASSLALLETQYF
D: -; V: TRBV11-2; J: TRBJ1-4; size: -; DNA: TGTGCCAGCAGCCTAGGGGTCCGATTCGCAACTAATGAAAAACTGTTTTTT; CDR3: CASSLGVRFATNEKLFF
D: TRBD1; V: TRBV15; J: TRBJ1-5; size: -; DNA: TGTGCCACCAGCACGGACAGGGGGCTTCAGCCCCAGCATTTT; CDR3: CATSTDRGLQPQHF
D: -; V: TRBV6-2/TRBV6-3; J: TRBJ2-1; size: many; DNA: TGTGCCAGCAGCTTCCTAGTTAGCTCCTACAATGAGCAGTTCTTC; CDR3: CASSFLVSSYNEQFF
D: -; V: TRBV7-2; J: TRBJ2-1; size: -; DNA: TGTGCCAGCAGCTTAGATCTCCTCTTACCCTACAATGAGCAGTTCTTC; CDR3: CASSLDLLLPYNEQFF